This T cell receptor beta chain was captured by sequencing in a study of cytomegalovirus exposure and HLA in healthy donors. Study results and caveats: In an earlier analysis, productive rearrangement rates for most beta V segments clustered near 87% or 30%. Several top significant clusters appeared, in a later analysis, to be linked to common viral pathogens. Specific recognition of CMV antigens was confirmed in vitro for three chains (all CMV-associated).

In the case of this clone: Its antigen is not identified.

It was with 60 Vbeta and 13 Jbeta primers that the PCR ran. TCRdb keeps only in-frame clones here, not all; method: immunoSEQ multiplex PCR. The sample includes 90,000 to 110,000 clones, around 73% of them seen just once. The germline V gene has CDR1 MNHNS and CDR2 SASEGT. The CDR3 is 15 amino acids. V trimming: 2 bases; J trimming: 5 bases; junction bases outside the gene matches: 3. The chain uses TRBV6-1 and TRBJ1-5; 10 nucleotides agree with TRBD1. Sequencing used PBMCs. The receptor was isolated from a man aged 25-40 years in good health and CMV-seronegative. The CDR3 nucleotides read TGTGCCAGCAGTGAATACGGGACAGGGGATCAGCCCCAGCATTTT. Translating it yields CASSEYGTGDQPQHF.